The following is a T cell receptor (beta chain) sequence with its context. The sample belongs to a study of blood T cell repertoires in COVID-19. Study in general: Sites in the United States, Italy and Spain provided acute and convalescent COVID-19 samples. Sample material is recorded as cDNA or gDNA derived from T cells, B-cell-depleted T cells, or PBMCs.

There are 16 residues in the CDR3. V dropped 4 bases and J dropped 9; count of bases not matched to a gene: 9. Germline CDR1 and CDR2: KGHDR and SFDVKD. Source study methods: From reference gene primer amplification, estimates of nucleated cell counts were derived. Measured with immunoSEQ multiplex PCR; TCRdb has only the in-frame clones, and not every one. V and J calls and clone size are as listed in that table; D and trimming were resolved from the DNA. The sample records tens of thousands of clones, 75% to 90% being singletons. Sequencing was carried out using peripheral blood. This chain uses TRBV24-1 with TRBJ2-1, with TRBD2 matching 12 bases. The receptor's source is a man aged 50 to 59 with active COVID-19. Here the CDR3 DNA reads TGTGCCACCAGTGAACCGACTAGCGGGAGAGGTCCTGAGCAGTTCTTC. Protein: CATSEPTSGRGPEQFF.